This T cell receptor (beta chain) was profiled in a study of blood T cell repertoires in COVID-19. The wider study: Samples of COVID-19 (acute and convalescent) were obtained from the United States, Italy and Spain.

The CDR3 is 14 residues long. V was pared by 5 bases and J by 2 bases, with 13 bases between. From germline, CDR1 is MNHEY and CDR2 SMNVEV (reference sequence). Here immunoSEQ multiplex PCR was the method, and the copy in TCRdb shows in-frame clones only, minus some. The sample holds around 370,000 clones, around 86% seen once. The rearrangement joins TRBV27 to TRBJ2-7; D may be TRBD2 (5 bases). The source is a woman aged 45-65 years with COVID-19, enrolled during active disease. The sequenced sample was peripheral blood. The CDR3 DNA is TGTGCCAGCAGTCCCCTAGCTGACGCCTACGAGCAGTACTTC. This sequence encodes CASSPLADAYEQYF.